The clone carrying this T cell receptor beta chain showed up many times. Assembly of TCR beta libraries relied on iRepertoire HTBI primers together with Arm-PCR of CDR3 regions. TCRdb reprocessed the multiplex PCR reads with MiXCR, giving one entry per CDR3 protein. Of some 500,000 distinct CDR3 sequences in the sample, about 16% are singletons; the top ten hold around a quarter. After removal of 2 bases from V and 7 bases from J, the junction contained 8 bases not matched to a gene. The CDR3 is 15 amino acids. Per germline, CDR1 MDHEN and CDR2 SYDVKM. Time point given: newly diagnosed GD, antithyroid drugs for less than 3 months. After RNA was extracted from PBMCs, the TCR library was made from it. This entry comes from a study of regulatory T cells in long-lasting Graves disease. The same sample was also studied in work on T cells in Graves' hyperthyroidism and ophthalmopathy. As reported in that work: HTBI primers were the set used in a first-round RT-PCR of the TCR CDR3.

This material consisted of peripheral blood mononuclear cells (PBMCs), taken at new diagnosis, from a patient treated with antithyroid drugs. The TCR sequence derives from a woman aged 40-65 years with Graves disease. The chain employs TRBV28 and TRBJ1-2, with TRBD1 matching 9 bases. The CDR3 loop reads CASSLTGTGFGGYTF. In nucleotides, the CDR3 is TGTGCCAGCAGTTTAACCGGGACAGGGTTCGGTGGCTACACCTTC.